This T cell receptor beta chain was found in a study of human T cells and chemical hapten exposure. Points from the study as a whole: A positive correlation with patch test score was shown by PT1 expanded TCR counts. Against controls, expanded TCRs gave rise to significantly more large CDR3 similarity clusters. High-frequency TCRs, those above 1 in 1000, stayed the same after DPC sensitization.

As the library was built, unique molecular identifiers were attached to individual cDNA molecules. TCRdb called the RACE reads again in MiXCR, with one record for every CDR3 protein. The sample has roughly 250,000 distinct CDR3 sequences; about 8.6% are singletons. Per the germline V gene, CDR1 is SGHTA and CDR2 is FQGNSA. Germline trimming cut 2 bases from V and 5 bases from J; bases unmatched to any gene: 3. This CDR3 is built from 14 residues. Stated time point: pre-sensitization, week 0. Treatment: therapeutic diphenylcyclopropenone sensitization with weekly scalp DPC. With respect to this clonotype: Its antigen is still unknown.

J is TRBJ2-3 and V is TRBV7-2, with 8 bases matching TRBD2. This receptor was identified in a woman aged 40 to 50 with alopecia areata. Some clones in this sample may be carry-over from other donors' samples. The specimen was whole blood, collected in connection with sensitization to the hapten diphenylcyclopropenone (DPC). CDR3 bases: TGTGCCAGCAGCTTATCCGGGGGGGGAGATACGCAGTATTTT. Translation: CASSLSGGGDTQYF.